Listed below are T cell receptor beta chains from one sample, sequenced in a study of post-analysis software for immune sequencing data. TCRdb called the PCR reads again in MiXCR, with one record for every CDR3 protein. This sample has roughly 180,000 distinct CDR3 sequences; 30% occur once, and the top ten carry around 1.5%. The sample was blood. Receptors originate from a girl aged 5 to 17 with multiple sclerosis. Both conserved end residues are part of each CDR3. A D gene is named only where the DNA matches it firmly. Not every row has a clone size; where given, it reads once, few, many or a size class.

d_call: -; v_call: TRBV12-3/TRBV12-4; j_call: TRBJ1-2; clone_size: -; cdr3_length: 12; cdr3_aa: CASSPKQSSYTF; cdr3_nt: TGTGCCAGCAGTCCGAAGCAATCCAGCTACACCTTC
d_call: TRBD2; v_call: TRBV9; j_call: TRBJ2-7; clone_size: -; cdr3_length: 13; cdr3_aa: CASSETSGNEQYF; cdr3_nt: TGTGCCAGCAGCGAGACTAGCGGGAATGAGCAGTACTTC
d_call: TRBD2; v_call: TRBV7-8; j_call: TRBJ2-7; clone_size: many; cdr3_length: 16; cdr3_aa: CASSLELRGSSYEQYF; cdr3_nt: TGTGCCAGCAGCTTAGAACTGCGCGGGAGCTCCTACGAGCAGTACTTC
d_call: -; v_call: TRBV28; j_call: TRBJ1-1; clone_size: few; cdr3_length: 10; cdr3_aa: CASSQAEAFF; cdr3_nt: TGTGCCAGCAGCCAGGCCGAAGCTTTCTTT
d_call: TRBD1; v_call: TRBV5-1; j_call: TRBJ2-1; clone_size: -; cdr3_length: 15; cdr3_aa: CASSSDRGDVDEQFF; cdr3_nt: TGCGCCAGCAGCTCGGACAGGGGAGATGTCGATGAGCAGTTCTTC
d_call: -; v_call: TRBV6-2/TRBV6-3; j_call: TRBJ2-1; clone_size: many; cdr3_length: 13; cdr3_aa: CASLLDPYNEQFF; cdr3_nt: TGTGCCAGCCTACTAGACCCCTACAATGAGCAGTTCTTC
d_call: -; v_call: TRBV29-1; j_call: TRBJ2-1; clone_size: many; cdr3_length: 11; cdr3_aa: CSVDRNNEQFF; cdr3_nt: TGCAGCGTTGATAGGAACAATGAGCAGTTCTTC
d_call: -; v_call: TRBV5-1; j_call: TRBJ1-2; clone_size: many; cdr3_length: 15; cdr3_aa: CASSLDGNANYGYTF; cdr3_nt: TGCGCCAGCAGCTTGGACGGGAATGCTAACTATGGCTACACCTTC
d_call: TRBD1; v_call: TRBV24-1; j_call: TRBJ2-7; clone_size: many; cdr3_length: 13; cdr3_aa: CATSDDRASEQYF; cdr3_nt: TGTGCCACCAGTGACGACAGGGCTAGTGAGCAGTACTTC
d_call: -; v_call: TRBV6-9; j_call: TRBJ2-7; clone_size: -; cdr3_length: 12; cdr3_aa: CASSSKSCEQYF; cdr3_nt: TGTGCCAGCAGTTCGAAGAGCTGCGAGCAGTACTTC
d_call: TRBD2; v_call: TRBV28; j_call: TRBJ2-5; clone_size: -; cdr3_length: 15; cdr3_aa: CASSLTGGRAEAQYF; cdr3_nt: TGTGCCAGCAGTCTGACGGGAGGTCGGGCTGAGGCCCAGTACTTC